A single sample gave rise to the 28 T cell receptor beta chains below, sequenced in a study of T cells in Graves' hyperthyroidism and ophthalmopathy. Template material for amplifying TCR beta CDR3 regions consisted of RNA transcripts. The TCR CDR3 first-round RT-PCR relied on the HTBI primer set. TCRdb reprocessed the multiplex PCR reads via MiXCR and lists one record per CDR3 protein. The sample has some 510,000 distinct CDR3 sequences, about a fifth seen once. Sequencing was carried out using blood. All receptors derive from a young man with Graves' hyperthyroidism.

Many counts were recorded for this clonotype. A much larger clone differs by one base, so this may be a read error. The chain couples TRBV24-1 to TRBJ2-4; D gene ambiguous. Germline lookup yields CDR1 KGHDR and CDR2 SFDVKD. The CDR3 has 13 amino acids. V was clipped by 5 bases and J by 3 bases, with 7 bases between them. For the CDR3, the DNA is TGTGCCACCAGTGGCGGTCTCAAAAACATTCAGTACTTC. This sequence encodes CATSGGLKNIQYF.

This clonotype has at least ten counts. The chain is built from TRBV19 and TRBJ2-5, with 10 positions matching TRBD1. CDR1 and CDR2 (germline): LNHDA, SQIVND (reference sequence). J was trimmed by 1 base and V by 6 bases; bases with no gene match: 8. The CDR3 covers 16 residues. DNA of the CDR3: TGTGCCAGTAGCAACGGACAGGGGGTTATCCAAGAGACCCAGTACTTC. Protein: CASSNGQGVIQETQYF. Full variable domain (rest looked up from reference TRBV19 and TRBJ2-5): DGGITQSPKYLFRKEGQNVTLSCEQNLNHDAMYWYRQDPGQGLRLIYYSQIVNDFQKGDIAEGYSVSREKKESFPLTVTSAQKNPTAFYLCASSNGQGVIQETQYFGPGTRLLVL.

The V gene is TRBV20-1, the J gene TRBJ2-4; 7 nucleotides agree with TRBD1. CDR1 and CDR2 from the germline V gene are DFQATT and SNEGSKA (reference sequence). The CDR3 is 14 amino acids. The CDR3 loop is CSVGQLIAKNIQYF. As DNA, the CDR3 is TGCAGCGTGGGACAGCTTATAGCCAAAAACATTCAGTACTTC.

This clonotype was recorded many times. The chain employs TRBV29-1 and TRBJ1-2; D call uncertain. V was shortened by 3 bases and J by 2 bases, with 7 bases between the two germline ends. Per the germline V gene, CDR1 is SQVTM and CDR2 is ANQGSEA. The CDR3 is 12 amino acids. CDR3 nucleotide sequence: TGCAGCGTTGAGGGTCACAACTATGGCTACACCTTC. Protein product: CSVEGHNYGYTF.

This clonotype has ten or more counts. The genes are TRBV6-4 and TRBJ2-2; D is ambiguous. Trimming stripped 3 bases from V and 3 bases from J, with 8 bases between. The germline CDR1 and CDR2 sequences are MRHNA and SNTAGT. The CDR3 length is 14 residues. The chain's CDR3 is CASSEGWYTGELFF. The CDR3 nucleotides are TGTGCCAGCAGTGAGGGCTGGTACACCGGGGAGCTGTTTTTT.

The chain is built from TRBV28 and TRBJ1-1; D unresolved. The germline V gene encodes CDR1 MDHEN and CDR2 SYDVKM. V was trimmed by 2 bases and J by 1 base, leaving 14 bases between them. The CDR3 loop spans 16 amino acids. In DNA form, the CDR3 reads TGTGCCAGCAGTTTAAGCCCCACAGAGTCGAACACTGAAGCTTTCTTT. Translated, it gives CASSLSPTESNTEAFF.

This clonotype has a count of ten or more. V is TRBV28 and J is TRBJ2-7, with TRBD1 as a possible D gene (6 bases). V lost 7 bases, J lost 1 base, and 17 bases lay in between. Per germline, CDR1 MDHEN and CDR2 SYDVKM. CDR3 length: 15 amino acids. CDR3 bases: TGTGCCAGCACCGAAGTGAAGGGGGAGTCCTACGAGCAGTACTTC. It translates to CASTEVKGESYEQYF.

This clonotype came up a few times. The chain recombines TRBV6-5 with TRBJ2-1; TRBD1 is a possible D gene (6 bases). Trimming removed 6 bases at V and 0 bases at J, with 12 bases between. This CDR3 has 15 residues. The germline V gene encodes CDR1 MNHEY and CDR2 SVGAGI. For the CDR3, the DNA is TGTGCCAGCAGATTACAGGGAAGCTCCTACAATGAGCAGTTCTTC. Translating gives CASRLQGSSYNEQFF.

Comment on this clonotype: A clone one base away is much larger, so this may be a read error. The V call is TRBV12-3 or TRBV12-4, the J call TRBJ1-2; tentatively, D is TRBD1 (5 bases). The CDR3 totals 15 residues. V gave up 4 bases and J gave up 4 bases, with 16 bases separating them. The CDR3 sequence is CASSYSTRGTYGYTF. In nucleotides, the CDR3 is TGTGCCAGCAGTTACTCGACGCGGGGCACCTATGGCTACACCTTC.

In this sample, this clonotype turned up a few times. This chain uses TRBV5-5 with TRBJ2-7; D remains ambiguous. The V end lost 6 bases, the J end lost 2 bases, and 18 bases lay between the germline ends. This CDR3 region has 15 residues. CDR1 is SGHKS, CDR2 YYEKEE, per germline (reference sequence). CDR3 in DNA: TGTGCCAGCACAATAGGGCGCACAAGAGCCTACGAGCAGTACTTC. Translated: CASTIGRTRAYEQYF.

In this sample, this clonotype turned up many times. The J gene is TRBJ1-5, the V gene TRBV5-1; D is possibly TRBD1 (5 bases). V shed 3 bases and J shed 8 bases, with 12 bases lying between them. Per germline, CDR1 SGHRS and CDR2 YFSETQ. The CDR3 extends over 13 amino acids. The CDR3: CASSWDVNEPQHF. The CDR3 bases are TGCGCCAGCAGCTGGGACGTAAATGAGCCCCAGCATTTT.

There are many counts of this clonotype. The chain recombines TRBV27 with TRBJ1-5; D is uncertain. Per germline, CDR1 MNHEY and CDR2 SMNVEV (reference sequence). The CDR3 is made up of 15 amino acids. V shed 3 bases and J shed 1 base, with 10 bases lying between them. CDR3 nucleotides: TGTGCCAGCAGTTTTCGGCTACCAAGCAATCAGCCCCAGCATTTT. Amino acid sequence: CASSFRLPSNQPQHF.

Worth noting for this clonotype: Because the CDR3 is missing its conserved closing phenylalanine or tryptophan, this is likely a read error. The DNA is left out, because the CDR3 cannot be placed on it with certainty; the CDR3 is given as TCRdb lists it. The chain is built from TRBV19 and TRBJ1-5. Germline CDR1 reads LNHDA; CDR2 reads SQIVND (reference sequence). The CDR3 is 15 residues long, ends included. Here the CDR3 reads CASGRETRPNQPQQV.

There are many counts of this clonotype. Written as DNA, the CDR3 is TGTGCCAGCAGTTCCCCGTGGAGGCGGAGCAATCAGCCCCAGCATTTT. This codes for CASSSPWRRSNQPQHF. V is TRBV28 and J is TRBJ1-5; no firm D call. Per the germline V gene, CDR1 is MDHEN and CDR2 is SYDVKM. The germline V and J ends were trimmed by 4 bases and 1 base, with 14 bases remaining between them. The CDR3 totals 16 residues.

In its sample, this clonotype was seen many times. This chain links TRBV6-1 with TRBJ1-1; D perhaps matches TRBD1 (5 bases). The CDR3 length is 13 residues. CDR1 and CDR2 (germline): MNHNS, SASEGT. V lost 6 bases to trimming and J lost 1 base, with 9 bases between them. CDR3 DNA sequence: TGTGCCAGCAGCCGGACAACGAACACTGAAGCTTTCTTT. The encoded protein is CASSRTTNTEAFF.

This clonotype was recorded many times. The chain combines TRBV13 with TRBJ1-2, with a possible D match to TRBD1 (6 bases). Germline CDR1 PRHDT, CDR2 FYEKMQ (reference sequence). CDR3 size: 15 residues. V dropped 6 bases and J dropped 6 bases, with 20 bases sitting between them. CDR3 amino acids: CASSRDAQGLDGYTF. In nucleotides, the CDR3 is TGTGCCAGCAGTCGGGATGCACAGGGTCTAGATGGCTACACCTTC. The entire variable domain, with the rest obtained from reference TRBV13 and TRBJ1-2, is as follows: AAGVIQSPRHLIKEKRETATLKCYPIPRHDTVYWYQQGPGQDPQFLISFYEKMQSDKGSIPDRFSAQQFSDYHSELNMSSLELGDSALYFCASSRDAQGLDGYTFGSGTRLTVV.

In this sample, this clonotype turned up many times. This chain connects TRBV7-8 to TRBJ2-5, with 8 bases matching TRBD1. Germline CDR1 and CDR2: SGHVS and FQNEAQ. This CDR3 is built from 17 residues. V was pared by 5 bases and J by 5 bases, with 16 bases of the junction left unmatched. Here the CDR3 reads CASSPPEAGGARETQYF. CDR3 in DNA: TGTGCCAGCAGCCCTCCCGAGGCAGGGGGCGCCCGGGAGACCCAGTACTTC.

This rearrangement joins TRBV12-3 or TRBV12-4 to TRBJ2-7, with 7 bases lining up with TRBD1. Germline trimming cut 5 bases from V and 5 bases from J; bases unmatched to any gene: 9. The CDR3 is 14 residues long. CDR3 sequence reads: CASSPGIQGDEQYF. CDR3 coding DNA: TGTGCCAGCAGTCCTGGGATCCAGGGGGACGAGCAGTACTTC.

This clonotype has a count of ten or more. The chain employs TRBV4-1 and TRBJ1-2; D gene uncertain. CDR1 and CDR2 (germline): MGHRA, YSYEKL. The CDR3 totals 14 residues. V was shortened by 3 bases and J by 3 bases, with 11 bases between the two germline ends. The CDR3 DNA reads as TGCGCCAGCAGCCAGACGGTAATCTACTATGGCTACACCTTC. It translates to CASSQTVIYYGYTF.

The gene calls are TRBV28 and TRBJ2-7; tentatively, D is TRBD1 (6 bases). This CDR3 contains 14 residues. Trimming left V 9 bases short and J 1 base short, with 16 bases between. Per germline, CDR1 MDHEN and CDR2 SYDVKM. The CDR3 DNA reads as TGTGCCAGTAACAGGGATTTGGATTCCTACGAGCAGTACTTC. The encoded protein is CASNRDLDSYEQYF. Filled out from reference TRBV28 and TRBJ2-7, the complete variable domain reads DVKVTQSSRYLVKRTGEKVFLECVQDMDHENMFWYRQDPGLGLRLIYFSYDVKMKEKGDIPEGYSVSREKKERFSLILESASTNQTSMYLCASNRDLDSYEQYFGPGTRLTVT.

This clonotype was recorded only once. J is TRBJ2-7 and V is TRBV6-1; D remains unclear. The V end lost 2 bases, the J end lost 3 bases, and 8 bases lay between the germline ends. CDR1 and CDR2 from the germline V gene are MNHNS and SASEGT. The CDR3 is made up of 13 amino acids. The CDR3 loop is CASSETASYEQYF. The CDR3 bases are TGTGCCAGCAGTGAAACGGCTAGCTACGAGCAGTACTTC.

This clonotype was observed at least ten times. The J gene is TRBJ1-5, the V gene TRBV19; D possibly corresponds to TRBD1 (5 bases). The germline V gene has CDR1 LNHDA and CDR2 SQIVND (reference sequence). The CDR3 has 15 amino acids. V was clipped by 3 bases and J by 1 base, with 10 bases between them. CDR3 sequence reads: CASSIGRESNQPQHF. CDR3 sequence (DNA): TGTGCCAGTAGTATCGGCAGGGAAAGCAATCAGCCCCAGCATTTT.

This clonotype was seen at least ten times. This sequence joins TRBV27 and TRBJ1-6; D ambiguous. Trimming took off 0 bases at V and 6 bases at J, with 9 bases between the two ends. The CDR3 is 15 residues long. Germline V gene lookup returns CDR1 MNHEY and CDR2 SMNVEV (reference sequence). CDR3 coding DNA: TGTGCCAGCAGTTTATCGCTGGGATTTAATTCACCCCTCCACTTT. As protein: CASSLSLGFNSPLHF.

This clonotype was recorded many times. The chain uses TRBV6-4 and TRBJ1-1; D unresolved. Trimming took off 7 bases at V and 4 bases at J, with 25 bases between the two ends. This CDR3 is built from 17 residues. Looked up from germline, CDR1 is MRHNA and CDR2 is SNTAGT. CDR3 region: CASTKRERWVRGTEAFF. The CDR3 region has the DNA TGTGCCAGCACCAAACGGGAGCGCTGGGTTAGAGGCACTGAAGCTTTCTTT.

In its sample, this clonotype was seen a few times. CDR3 sequence: CAITPIPGGETQYF. The CDR3 DNA is TGTGCCATCACCCCGATCCCTGGAGGGGAGACCCAGTACTTC. The J gene is TRBJ2-5, the V gene TRBV10-3; a possible D gene is TRBD2 (6 bases). CDR3 length equals 14 residues. Looked up from germline, CDR1 is ENHRY and CDR2 is SYGVKD. Trimming stripped 7 bases from V and 5 bases from J, with 17 bases between.

The sample holds a few counts of this clonotype. J is TRBJ2-7 and V is TRBV29-1; TRBD2 is a possible D gene (6 bases). The ends were cut back, 8 bases at V and 6 bases at J, with 20 bases in the middle. The length of the CDR3 is 13 residues. Germline CDR1 SQVTM, CDR2 ANQGSEA. The CDR3 bases are TGCAGCTCTCAGGTGACGGAGGGCTCCGAGCAGTACTTC. Encoded protein: CSSQVTEGSEQYF.

The V and J genes are TRBV30 and TRBJ2-5; D gene ambiguous. CDR1 and CDR2 from the germline V gene are GTSNPN and SVGIG (reference sequence). The CDR3 has 13 amino acids. Trimming removed 0 bases at V and 3 bases at J, with 8 bases between. This CDR3 is CAWSVPPKETQYF. In nucleotides, the CDR3 is TGTGCCTGGAGTGTACCTCCTAAAGAGACCCAGTACTTC.

The rearrangement joins TRBV12-3 or TRBV12-4 to TRBJ2-7, with D uncertain. This CDR3 has 15 residues. Trimming pared 7 bases from V and 0 bases from J, leaving 16 bases between. CDR3 nucleotides: TGTGCCAGCATTCGCCCCGGACCGCTCTCCTACGAGCAGTACTTC. It translates to CASIRPGPLSYEQYF.